These 30 T cell receptor beta chains originate from one sample sequenced in a study of shared clonotypes between healthy human individuals. Generated by immunoSEQ multiplex PCR, the TCRdb table keeps only in-frame clones and is missing some. The sample consists of about half a million clones, about 78% of them appearing once. The sample consisted of PBMCs. These receptors were collected from a woman in her thirties or forties in good health. Some clones in this sample may be carry-over from other donors' samples.

The V and J genes are TRBV4-2 and TRBJ2-7; 10 bases are a match to TRBD2. Germline V gene sequence: CDR1 LGHNA, CDR2 YNFKEQ. With 4 bases clipped from V and 7 bases from J, the junction kept 19 bases outside the gene matches. The CDR3 extends over 18 amino acids. The DNA of the CDR3 is TGTGCCAGCAGCCCTCACAATCTCGTAGCGGGAGGCTCGGGAGAGCAGTACTTC. It translates to CASSPHNLVAGGSGEQYF.

This clone was counted between two and nine times. The chain joins TRBV6-5 to TRBJ2-3; 11 bases fit TRBD2. The CDR3 extends over 15 amino acids. CDR1 is MNHEY and CDR2 is SVGAGI in the germline V gene. V lost 6 bases, J lost 2 bases, and 4 bases stayed unmatched. The CDR3 here is CASRRTSGFTDTQYF. The CDR3 DNA sequence: TGTGCCAGCAGGCGGACTAGCGGGTTCACAGATACGCAGTATTTT.

The rearrangement joins TRBV25-1 to TRBJ2-1; tentatively, D is TRBD2 (6 bases). This CDR3 is 17 amino acids long. V lost 5 bases and J 0 bases, leaving 17 bases between the germline ends. Per germline, CDR1 MGHDK and CDR2 SYGVNS. The CDR3 reads CASSPLAGRGSYNEQFF. The CDR3 coding sequence is TGTGCCAGCAGTCCCCTTGCGGGGCGCGGCTCCTACAATGAGCAGTTCTTC.

This clone was seen a few times. This chain joins TRBV2 and TRBJ2-7, with TRBD1 as a possible D gene (6 bases). With 0 bases removed from V and 2 bases from J, the gap between germline ends came to 8 bases. CDR1 and CDR2 from the germline V gene are SNHLY and FYNNEI. This CDR3 is built from 14 residues. The CDR3 DNA is TGTGCCAGCAGTGAAGCGCCAGGGGCCTACGAGCAGTACTTC. Translating it yields CASSEAPGAYEQYF.

The chain employs TRBV27 and TRBJ2-1; 9 nucleotides line up with TRBD2. CDR1 is MNHEY, CDR2 SMNVEV, per germline (reference sequence). This CDR3 comprises 16 residues. After removal of 11 bases from V and 4 bases from J, the junction contained 15 bases not matched to a gene. CDR3 sequence: CASRLGSLAGYNEQFF. CDR3 bases: TGTGCCTCCCGACTGGGTAGTCTAGCGGGGTACAATGAGCAGTTCTTC.

The V and J genes are TRBV6-5 and TRBJ2-3; the match to TRBD1 covers 9 bases. CDR1 is MNHEY and CDR2 is SVGAGI in the germline V gene. The length of the CDR3 is 16 residues. V lost 4 bases to trimming and J lost 3 bases; unmatched junction nucleotides: 8. CDR3 amino acids: CASSLGQGLRTDTQYF. The CDR3 bases are TGTGCCAGCAGTTTGGGACAGGGATTGCGTACAGATACGCAGTATTTT.

The gene calls are TRBV27 and TRBJ2-1; D may match TRBD1 or TRBD2 (5 bases each). The CDR3 is made up of 16 amino acids. From germline, CDR1 is MNHEY and CDR2 SMNVEV (reference sequence). V gave up 3 bases and J gave up 4 bases, with 16 bases separating them. DNA of the CDR3: TGTGCCAGCAGTTTGTCCACGGGACGGCCGTACAATGAGCAGTTCTTC. This codes for CASSLSTGRPYNEQFF.

This clone was found a few times. The chain recombines TRBV2 with TRBJ1-2; perhaps TRBD1 as D (5 bases). Germline-derived CDR1 and CDR2 are SNHLY and FYNNEI. V was shortened by 7 bases and J by 4 bases, with 13 bases between the two germline ends. The CDR3 covers 13 residues. In nucleotides, the CDR3 is TGTGCCAGCATAGAGGCGGGACGCTATGGCTACACCTTC. This codes for CASIEAGRYGYTF.

This chain uses TRBV7-8 with TRBJ2-4; 8 nucleotides align to TRBD2. There are 18 residues in the CDR3. The germline gives CDR1 SGHVS, CDR2 FQNEAQ. V lost 4 bases and J lost 0; bases outside the gene matches: 11. The CDR3 spells CASSSTPGSGVAKNIQYF. CDR3 DNA: TGTGCCAGCAGCTCCACCCCCGGTAGCGGGGTAGCCAAAAACATTCAGTACTTC.

Written as DNA, the CDR3 is TGTGCCAGCAGCACCTGGGGGGGATTCTACAATGAGCAGTTCTTC. Amino acids: CASSTWGGFYNEQFF. V gene TRBV7-2 combines with J gene TRBJ2-1; 7 nucleotides agree with TRBD2. With 5 bases clipped from V and 3 bases from J, the junction kept 7 bases outside the gene matches. CDR1 SGHTA and CDR2 FQGNSA come from the germline V gene. The CDR3 is 15 residues long.

This clone was seen only once. The rearrangement uses TRBV6-1 and TRBJ2-1; TRBD1 matches at 7 bases. The V segment lost 4 bases and the J segment 6 bases; nucleotides outside the gene matches: 3. Per germline, CDR1 MNHNS and CDR2 SASEGT. The CDR3 contains 13 residues. The CDR3 reads CASSGDRVNEQFF. CDR3 coding DNA: TGTGCCAGCAGTGGAGACAGGGTCAATGAGCAGTTCTTC.

The V and J genes are TRBV6-5 and TRBJ1-2, with TRBD1 identical over 7 bases. From germline, CDR1 is MNHEY and CDR2 SVGAGI. Losses at the gene ends were 6 bases for V and 8 bases for J; bases not matched to a gene: 6. CDR3 length: 12 residues. The CDR3 nucleotides are TGTGCCAGCAGCTTGGACAGGTTGGGCTACACCTTC. This encodes CASSLDRLGYTF.

This chain links TRBV29-1 with TRBJ1-1; 9 bases fit TRBD1. The V gene's germline CDR1 is SQVTM and CDR2 ANQGSEA. The CDR3 extends over 12 amino acids. CDR3: CGTRTGDTEAFF. DNA for the CDR3: TGCGGCACAAGGACAGGGGACACTGAAGCTTTCTTT.

In regard to this clone: Other DNA sequences within the sample encode an identical CDR3. J is TRBJ2-2 and V is TRBV5-1; no firm D call. V was trimmed by 4 bases and J by 3 bases, leaving 10 bases between them. This CDR3 is 14 amino acids long. Germline CDR1 is SGHRS and CDR2 is YFSETQ. The CDR3 DNA reads as TGCGCCAGCAGCCCCCCAAGAGACACCGGGGAGCTGTTTTTT. Protein: CASSPPRDTGELFF.

The gene calls are TRBV2 and TRBJ2-7; either TRBD1 or TRBD2 may supply D (5 bases each). Germline values: CDR1 SNHLY, CDR2 FYNNEI. V gave up 9 bases and J gave up 3 bases, with 12 bases separating them. The CDR3 is 12 residues long. CDR3 residues: CASTGRNYEQYF. CDR3 bases: TGTGCCAGTACGGGACGGAACTACGAGCAGTACTTC.

The rearrangement joins TRBV28 to TRBJ2-6; 7 positions match TRBD1. The trim removed 4 bases at V and 1 base at J, leaving 10 bases unmatched. In germline, CDR1 is MDHEN, CDR2 SYDVKM. The CDR3 is 18 amino acids. Here the CDR3 reads CASSSVTGIRSGANVLTF. The CDR3 nucleotides read TGTGCCAGCAGTTCCGTGACAGGGATTCGGTCTGGGGCCAACGTCCTGACTTTC.

For this clone: This sample also contains other DNA sequences that code for the same CDR3. The rearrangement links TRBV5-1 to TRBJ2-3; 12 bases map to TRBD2. CDR3 length equals 18 residues. V shed 0 bases and J 4 bases; nucleotides not matched to a gene: 9. Germline CDR1 is SGHRS and CDR2 is YFSETQ. The chain's CDR3 is CASSLGLAGVRSADTQYF. The CDR3 DNA reads as TGCGCCAGCAGCTTGGGACTAGCGGGAGTTAGGTCGGCAGATACGCAGTATTTT.

This sequence joins TRBV29-1 and TRBJ2-5; 8 bases fit TRBD1. Judging by the DNA end, TRBJ2-7 fits better; the J call may be wrong. Germline CDR1 reads SQVTM; CDR2 reads ANQGSEA. This CDR3 contains 14 residues. The CDR3 bases are TGCAGCGTTTCTACAGGGGGTAACTCCTACGAGCAGTACTTC. Translating it yields CSVSTGGNSYEQYF.

V gene TRBV14 combines with J gene TRBJ2-1; D unresolved. The CDR3 length is 14 residues. V shed 1 base and J shed 7 bases, with 11 bases lying between them. Germline CDR1 is SGHDN and CDR2 is FVKESK. As DNA, the CDR3 is TGTGCCAGCAGCCAAGGGCTAGGCGCGAATGAGCAGTTCTTC. It encodes CASSQGLGANEQFF.

V usage is TRBV28 and J usage is TRBJ2-5; D gene unclear. This CDR3 has 12 amino acids. Germline values: CDR1 MDHEN, CDR2 SYDVKM. V was cut by 4 bases and J by 4 bases, with 7 bases left in between. The chain's CDR3 is CASSSARETQYF. In DNA, the CDR3 is TGTGCCAGCAGTTCCGCCAGAGAGACCCAGTACTTC.

As to this clone: Different DNA sequences within this sample yield the same CDR3. This sequence joins TRBV5-1 and TRBJ2-7; D is undetermined. The length of the CDR3 is 14 residues. V was clipped by 0 bases and J by 0 bases, with 7 bases between them. CDR1 is SGHRS, CDR2 YFSETQ, per germline. As DNA, the CDR3 is TGCGCCAGCAGCTTGGACCGAAGCTCCTACGAGCAGTACTTC. This encodes CASSLDRSSYEQYF.

The chain employs TRBV5-1 and TRBJ2-1, with TRBD2 matching 7 bases. From germline, CDR1 is SGHRS and CDR2 YFSETQ. The V and J ends lost 3 bases and 3 bases, in that order; junction bases with no gene match: 9. This CDR3 comprises 16 residues. The CDR3 region is CASSSKGGGSYNEQFF. CDR3 coding DNA: TGCGCCAGCAGCTCCAAGGGTGGCGGGAGCTACAATGAGCAGTTCTTC.

This chain uses TRBV5-1 with TRBJ2-1, with D maybe TRBD1 (5 bases). The CDR3 is 16 amino acids. The V gene's germline CDR1 is SGHRS and CDR2 YFSETQ. V lost 5 bases, J lost 6 bases, and 21 bases lay in between. CDR3 amino acids: CASSRGRLYMANEQFF. CDR3 DNA sequence: TGCGCCAGCAGTAGGGGCCGTCTGTATATGGCCAATGAGCAGTTCTTC. The full variable domain, rest sourced from reference TRBV5-1 and TRBJ2-1, is KAGVTQTPRYLIKTRGQQVTLSCSPISGHRSVSWYQQTPGQGLQFLFEYFSETQRNKGNFPGRFSGRQFSNSRSEMNVSTLELGDSALYLCASSRGRLYMANEQFFGPGTRLTVL.

This clone has a handful of counts. V gene TRBV2 combines with J gene TRBJ2-7, with 12 bases aligning to TRBD2. The CDR3 has 15 residues. With V trimmed by 3 bases and J by 2 bases, 2 bases remained unmatched. Germline V lookup: CDR1 SNHLY, CDR2 FYNNEI. CDR3 residues: CASSELAGGPYEQYF. The CDR3, as DNA: TGTGCCAGCAGTGAGCTAGCGGGAGGGCCCTACGAGCAGTACTTC.

This rearrangement joins TRBV6-5 to TRBJ2-2; 10 bases match TRBD2. Germline lookup yields CDR1 MNHEY and CDR2 SVGAGI. V trimming: 10 bases; J trimming: 3 bases; junction bases outside the gene matches: 5. CDR3 length equals 14 residues. Here the CDR3 DNA reads TGTGCCATTCGGACTAGCGGATACACCGGGGAGCTGTTTTTT. This sequence encodes CAIRTSGYTGELFF.

The rearrangement joins TRBV4-1 to TRBJ1-1, with D uncertain. Trimming removed 3 bases at V and 7 bases at J, with 6 bases between. The CDR3 has 11 residues. Germline assignment: CDR1 MGHRA and CDR2 YSYEKL. CDR3 in DNA: TGCGCCAGCAGCCACCCGTATGAAGCTTTCTTT. This gives the protein CASSHPYEAFF.

CDR3 residues: CASSQTGGSYEQYF. The DNA for the CDR3 is TGCGCCAGCTCTCAAACAGGGGGCTCCTACGAGCAGTACTTC. The chain has TRBV5-1 and TRBJ2-7, with TRBD1 matching 8 bases. CDR3 length: 14 amino acids. The V segment lost 7 bases and the J segment 0 bases; nucleotides outside the gene matches: 6. Germline V lookup: CDR1 SGHRS, CDR2 YFSETQ.

The gene calls are TRBV2 and TRBJ2-1; maybe TRBD1 (6 bases). CDR3 length equals 14 residues. CDR1 is SNHLY, CDR2 FYNNEI, per germline. Trimming stripped 6 bases from V and 0 bases from J, with 9 bases between. The CDR3 nucleotides read TGTGCCAGCAGGGGGGACACCTCCTACAATGAGCAGTTCTTC. Translation: CASRGDTSYNEQFF.

This clone was recorded many times. At one of its ends the junction is not consistent with the germline gene, which may arise from a read error. The V and J genes are TRBV28 and TRBJ1-1; no clear D. The CDR3 loop spans 15 amino acids. The V gene's germline CDR1 is MDHEN and CDR2 SYDVKM. In nucleotides, the CDR3 is TGTGCCAGCAGTCCAAACCCGACCGCGAACGCTGAAGCTTTCTTT. Its protein is CASSPNPTANAEAFF.

The gene calls are TRBV4-1 and TRBJ2-5, with a weak D call TRBD2 (6 bases). V shed 4 bases and J shed 4 bases, with 10 bases lying between them. This CDR3 contains 13 residues. The germline V gene encodes CDR1 MGHRA and CDR2 YSYEKL. CDR3 sequence (DNA): TGCGCCAGCAGCCCCCTGGGGGGAGAGACCCAGTACTTC. This translates into CASSPLGGETQYF.